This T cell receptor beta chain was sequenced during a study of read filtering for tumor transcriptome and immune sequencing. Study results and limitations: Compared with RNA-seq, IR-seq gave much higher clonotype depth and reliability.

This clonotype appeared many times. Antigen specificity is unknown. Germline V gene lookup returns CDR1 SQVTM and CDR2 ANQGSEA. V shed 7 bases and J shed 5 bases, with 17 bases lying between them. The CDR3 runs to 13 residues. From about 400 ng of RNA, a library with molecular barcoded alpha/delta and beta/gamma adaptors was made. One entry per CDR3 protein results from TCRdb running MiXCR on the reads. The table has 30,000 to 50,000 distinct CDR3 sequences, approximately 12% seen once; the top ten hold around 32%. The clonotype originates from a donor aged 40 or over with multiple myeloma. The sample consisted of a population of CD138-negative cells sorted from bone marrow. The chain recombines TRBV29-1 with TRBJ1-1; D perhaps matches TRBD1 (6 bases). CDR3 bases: TGCAGCGCCCTTCAGGGGCCAGGGACTGAAGCTTTCTTT. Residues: CSALQGPGTEAFF.